This T cell receptor (beta chain) was sequenced in a study of shared clonotypes between healthy human individuals. Investigators spread the genomic DNA of each subset evenly over several immunoSEQ plates. Sequencing was performed with immunoSEQ multiplex PCR; in TCRdb, only in-frame clones are kept and a portion is missing. The sample records about 820,000 clones, 85% to 95% being singletons. CD8 cells classed as naive were CD45RO-negative and positively selected for CCR7, excluding terminally differentiated effector memory CD45RA+ cells. Germline CDR1 reads MNHEY; CDR2 reads SVGAGI. This CDR3 has 13 amino acids. Trimming cost V 10 bases and J 0 bases, with 13 bases left between them.

The sequence was obtained from a man between 25 and 39 years old in good health. Sequencing input: naive CD8+ T cells sorted from blood. The chain recombines TRBV6-5 with TRBJ2-7, with D possibly matching TRBD2 (6 bases). The CDR3 spells CATGTGSSYEQYF. The CDR3 DNA is TGTGCCACCGGGACTGGGAGCTCCTACGAGCAGTACTTC.